This T cell receptor beta chain was sequenced during a study of glioma-infiltrating T cells after dendritic cell vaccination. Across the study: Patients had newly diagnosed or recurrent glioblastoma and received dendritic cell vaccines. Dendritic cells derived from monocytes and pulsed with autologous tumor lysate formed the vaccine. Dendritic cell vaccine was injected intradermally three times, biweekly.

Amplification used 60 V beta primers and 13 J beta primers. Assay used: immunoSEQ multiplex PCR; TCRdb lists only in-frame clones, some missing. Of some 90,000 clones listed, over 75% are singletons. CDR1 and CDR2 from the germline V gene are SGHRS and YFSETQ. The V gene end was trimmed by 2 bases and the J gene end by 3 bases; junction bases not matched to a gene: 8. CDR3 length: 16 amino acids. The time point denotes: after dendritic cell vaccination, including at tumor progression/relapse. The material sequenced was blood, taken after dendritic cell vaccination. The sequence was obtained from a human donor with glioblastoma. The chain uses TRBV5-1 and TRBJ2-1; TRBD2 aligns across 7 bases. The CDR3 loop reads CASSLKLGGGYNEQFF. Written as DNA, the CDR3 is TGCGCCAGCAGCTTAAAGCTTGGGGGGGGCTACAATGAGCAGTTCTTC.